This T cell receptor (beta chain) comes out of a study of regulatory T cells in long-lasting Graves disease. Building the TCR beta libraries relied on iRepertoire HTBI primers, and CDR3 regions underwent Arm-PCR. TCRdb reprocessed the multiplex PCR reads via MiXCR and lists one record per CDR3 protein. Of 400,000 to 500,000 distinct CDR3 sequences listed, about 14% are singletons. Time point of the sample: newly diagnosed GD, antithyroid drugs for less than 3 months. With RNA extracted from PBMCs as input, the TCR library was made. The CDR3 covers 16 residues. CDR1 is MNHEY, CDR2 SVGAGI, per germline. Trimming left V 0 bases short and J 4 bases short, with 13 bases between. The sample was also reused in another study, on T cells in Graves' hyperthyroidism and ophthalmopathy.

The source material was peripheral blood mononuclear cells (PBMCs), sampled at new diagnosis, from a patient treated with antithyroid drugs. The TCR comes from a woman aged 45-59 years with Graves disease. V is TRBV6-5 and J is TRBJ1-3; D is ambiguous. The chain's CDR3 is CASSYSRPGSGNTIYF. CDR3 bases: TGTGCCAGCAGTTACTCGCGCCCGGGGTCAGGAAACACCATATATTTT.